These 23 T cell receptor beta chains share one sample of origin, sequenced in a study of T cell repertoires in cytomegalovirus infection. These TCRs' antigens remain unknown. TCRdb analysed the reads with MiXCR anew, one entry per CDR3 protein. The table has around 710,000 distinct CDR3 sequences, 25% to 35% seen once. The sample here was cultured CD8+ T cells from PBMCs, taken from culture after CMV antigen stimulation. The receptors derive from a human donor in good health (CMV status not recorded). Some clones in this sample may be carry-over from other donors' samples.

The CDR3 coding sequence is TGTGCCAGTAGCCCAGGGTCGGCTGGATACGAGCAGTACTTC. Translation: CASSPGSAGYEQYF. The genes are TRBV19 and TRBJ2-7, with D perhaps matching TRBD1 (5 bases). The CDR3 consists of 14 residues. The V end was cut by 6 bases, the J end by 4 bases, with 16 bases between. CDR1 and CDR2 (germline): LNHDA, SQIVND (reference sequence).

The genes are TRBV20-1 and TRBJ1-2, with D unresolved. This CDR3 contains 15 residues. Germline V gives CDR1 DFQATT, CDR2 SNEGSKA (reference sequence). With 5 bases removed from V and 2 bases from J, the gap between germline ends came to 18 bases. CDR3 residues: CSAPTLQTGNYGYTF. The CDR3 DNA reads as TGCAGTGCTCCAACCCTACAGACGGGGAACTATGGCTACACCTTC.

This clonotype was counted a single time. The rearrangement joins TRBV4-2 to TRBJ2-1, with unresolved D. The CDR3 is made up of 16 amino acids. Between the trimmed V and J ends, which lost 0 bases and 4 bases, there was a span of 13 bases. Germline V lookup: CDR1 LGHNA, CDR2 YNFKEQ. The CDR3 coding sequence is TGTGCCAGCAGCCAAGATGGAGTAAACATATACAATGAGCAGTTCTTC. The encoded protein is CASSQDGVNIYNEQFF.

The chain is built from TRBV6-6 and TRBJ2-1; no clear D. Germline loops: CDR1 MNHNY, CDR2 SVGAGI (reference sequence). This CDR3 region has 15 residues. Between the trimmed V and J ends, which lost 0 bases and 3 bases, there was a span of 9 bases. CDR3 sequence: CASSYSRQLYNEQFF. CDR3 sequence (DNA): TGTGCCAGCAGTTACTCGAGGCAGCTCTACAATGAGCAGTTCTTC.

This clonotype was picked up a small number of times. The chain employs TRBV7-8 and TRBJ1-5; 7 positions match TRBD1. V dropped 2 bases and J dropped 7; count of bases not matched to a gene: 5. Germline V gives CDR1 SGHVS, CDR2 FQNEAQ. The CDR3 contains 14 residues. The CDR3 DNA is TGTGCCAGCAGCTTATTCAGGGACAGCCAGCCCCAGCATTTT. Its translation is CASSLFRDSQPQHF. The full variable domain, completed using reference TRBV7-8 and TRBJ1-5, is GAGVSQSPRYKVAKRGQDVALRCDPISGHVSLFWYQQALGQGPEFLTYFQNEAQLDKSGLPSDRFFAERPEGSVSTLKIQRTQQEDSAVYLCASSLFRDSQPQHFGDGTRLSIL.

This sequence joins TRBV6-1 and TRBJ2-7, with D perhaps matching TRBD2 (7 bases). Trimming removed 7 bases from V and 7 bases from J, with 17 bases in between. Germline loops: CDR1 MNHNS, CDR2 SASEGT. The length of the CDR3 is 13 residues. The CDR3 sequence: CASNWGGLGEQYF. In nucleotides, the CDR3 is TGTGCCAGCAATTGGGGGGGGCTTGGAGAGCAGTACTTC.

The CDR3 region has the DNA TGTGCCAGCAGCCAATTTGGGGGCAGTCGGCAGGGCTACACCTTC. Translation gives CASSQFGGSRQGYTF. This sequence joins TRBV13 and TRBJ1-2; possibly TRBD1 for D (6 bases). The CDR3 covers 15 residues. CDR1 is PRHDT, CDR2 FYEKMQ, per germline (reference sequence). Trimming stripped 5 bases from V and 8 bases from J, with 21 bases between.

The CDR3 coding sequence is TGTGCCATCAGTGATCCAGCAGATACGCAGTATTTT. This encodes CAISDPADTQYF. This chain connects TRBV10-3 to TRBJ2-3, with D unresolved. Trimming shortened V by 3 bases and J by 4 bases, and 5 bases separated the two germline ends. This CDR3 comprises 12 residues. CDR1 and CDR2 (germline): ENHRY, SYGVKD.

V and J are TRBV6-6 and TRBJ2-1; D possibly uses TRBD1 or TRBD2 (5 bases each). Trimming stripped 7 bases from V and 8 bases from J, with 18 bases between. Germline CDR1 MNHNY, CDR2 SVGAGI (reference sequence). The CDR3 is 14 amino acids. The CDR3 DNA follows: TGTGCCAGCACCCGGATAAGAAGAGGGGATGAGCAGTTCTTC. Amino acids: CASTRIRRGDEQFF.

This clonotype showed up just once. The V call is TRBV6-5, the J call TRBJ2-7, with unresolved D. V was shortened by 0 bases and J by 3 bases, with 6 bases between the two germline ends. The germline gives CDR1 MNHEY, CDR2 SVGAGI. The CDR3 length is 13 residues. CDR3 coding DNA: TGTGCCAGCAGTTACTCTGCGCTCTACGAGCAGTACTTC. As protein: CASSYSALYEQYF.

This clonotype appeared many times. This chain connects TRBV7-6 to TRBJ2-7; the D gene could be TRBD1 or TRBD2 (6 bases each). This CDR3 region has 14 residues. Germline CDR1 SGHVS, CDR2 FNYEAQ. V lost 4 bases and J lost 1, with 11 bases in between. CDR3 in amino acids: CASSYGGGSYEQYF. The CDR3 DNA sequence: TGTGCCAGCAGCTACGGAGGGGGATCCTACGAGCAGTACTTC.

The chain carries TRBV6-5 and TRBJ2-1; 8 nucleotides line up with TRBD2. The V and J ends lost 8 bases and 5 bases, in that order; junction bases with no gene match: 17. The CDR3 runs to 17 residues. CDR1 is MNHEY, CDR2 SVGAGI, per germline. The CDR3 region is CASGPTGSGAVHNEQFF. The CDR3 bases are TGTGCCAGCGGTCCCACGGGTAGCGGGGCCGTTCACAATGAGCAGTTCTTC.

The chain carries TRBV27 and TRBJ1-5, with 10 bases lining up with TRBD1. Trimming cost V 6 bases and J 7 bases; bases outside gene matches: 12. The CDR3 totals 16 residues. Germline V CDR1 and CDR2: MNHEY, SMNVEV (reference sequence). The CDR3 loop is CASSSGGDRGGQPQHF. CDR3 coding DNA: TGTGCCAGCAGCTCTGGGGGGGACAGGGGTGGCCAGCCCCAGCATTTT.

The gene calls are TRBV12-3 or TRBV12-4 and TRBJ2-5; TRBD2 might be the D (6 bases). V was clipped by 7 bases and J by 4 bases, with 16 bases between them. CDR3 length: 14 amino acids. CDR3 in amino acids: CASKSRGLRETQYF. CDR3 sequence (DNA): TGTGCCAGCAAATCCCGGGGACTGCGAGAGACCCAGTACTTC.

The V and J genes are TRBV7-9 and TRBJ2-2, with a tentative D call TRBD2 (6 bases). CDR3 length: 14 residues. Trimming took 5 bases from V and 9 from J, leaving 16 bases between them. Germline assignment: CDR1 SEHNR and CDR2 FQNEAQ (reference sequence). The DNA of the CDR3 is TGTGCCAGCAGCGACCGCGGGGACCCGAGGGAGCTGTTTTTT. Translated: CASSDRGDPRELFF.

This clonotype occurred a few times. V and J are TRBV9 and TRBJ1-1; D ambiguous. The length of the CDR3 is 13 residues. Germline V gene data show CDR1 as SGDLS and CDR2 as YYNGEE. Between the trimmed V and J ends, which lost 6 bases and 6 bases, there was a span of 15 bases. CDR3 DNA: TGTGCCAGCACCCCGGGCGGGATAGCTGAAGCTTTCTTT. It specifies CASTPGGIAEAFF. Full variable domain (missing parts from reference TRBV9 and TRBJ1-1): DSGVTQTPKHLITATGQRVTLRCSPRSGDLSVYWYQQSLDQGLQFLIQYYNGEERAKGNILERFSAQQFPDLHSELNLSSLELGDSALYFCASTPGGIAEAFFGQGTRLTVV.

At least ten counts were recorded for this clonotype. The rearrangement uses TRBV7-2 and TRBJ1-1; D unresolved. The germline V gene has CDR1 SGHTA and CDR2 FQGNSA. Trimming pared 1 base from V and 3 bases from J, leaving 12 bases between. The CDR3 consists of 15 residues. The CDR3 bases are TGTGCCAGCAGCTTAGTCTACGTAGAAGACACTGAAGCTTTCTTT. Protein product: CASSLVYVEDTEAFF.

The rearrangement links TRBV5-1 to TRBJ2-3; no clear D gene. Germline CDR1 is SGHRS and CDR2 is YFSETQ. The germline V and J ends were trimmed by 0 bases and 10 bases, with 18 bases remaining between them. CDR3 size: 15 residues. The CDR3 DNA reads TGCGCCAGCAGCTTGGAGTCGCAAGCCACGCAGCCGCAGTATTTT. It codes for CASSLESQATQPQYF. The full variable domain, in which reference TRBV5-1 and TRBJ2-3 provide the parts outside the CDR3, is KAGVTQTPRYLIKTRGQQVTLSCSPISGHRSVSWYQQTPGQGLQFLFEYFSETQRNKGNFPGRFSGRQFSNSRSEMNVSTLELGDSALYLCASSLESQATQPQYFGPGTRLTVL.

This clonotype was seen a handful of times. This chain joins TRBV7-9 and TRBJ2-7, with D possibly called TRBD1 or TRBD2 (5 bases each). Trimming shortened V by 8 bases and J by 2 bases, and 16 bases separated the two germline ends. Germline CDR1 SEHNR, CDR2 FQNEAQ (reference sequence). The CDR3 contains 14 residues. The CDR3 coding sequence is TGTGCCAGCCTCAGCCGGGACGGGCCCTACGAGCAGTACTTC. Translated: CASLSRDGPYEQYF.

J is TRBJ2-2 and V is TRBV4-2, with D unclear. Trimming took off 0 bases at V and 6 bases at J, with 14 bases between the two ends. This CDR3 spans 16 amino acids. Germline V CDR1 and CDR2: LGHNA, YNFKEQ. In DNA form, the CDR3 reads TGTGCCAGCAGCCAAGAACCTCTAGGCCCCTCCGGGGAGCTGTTTTTT. It specifies CASSQEPLGPSGELFF.

This clonotype was picked up many times. The rearrangement links TRBV7-9 to TRBJ2-1, with 7 nucleotides matching TRBD2. The V gene's germline CDR1 is SEHNR and CDR2 FQNEAQ (reference sequence). V shed 5 bases and J 0 bases; nucleotides not matched to a gene: 4. This CDR3 has 15 residues. The CDR3 DNA reads as TGTGCCAGCAGCAACCGGGACTACTCCTACAATGAGCAGTTCTTC. This codes for CASSNRDYSYNEQFF.

The genes are TRBV4-1 and TRBJ2-3; no clear D. Germline CDR1 reads MGHRA; CDR2 reads YSYEKL. V lost 0 bases to trimming and J lost 2 bases, with 9 bases between them. The CDR3 sequence is 15 residues long. CDR3 sequence reads: CASSQDYRPTDTQYF. The DNA of the CDR3 is TGCGCCAGCAGCCAAGATTATAGACCCACAGATACGCAGTATTTT.

The chain joins TRBV5-8 to TRBJ2-7, with 9 nucleotides matching TRBD2. The CDR3 is 15 amino acids. Germline loops: CDR1 SGHTS, CDR2 YDEGEE. V lost 4 bases to trimming and J lost 6 bases; unmatched junction nucleotides: 11. This CDR3 is CASSMGLAYLPEQYF. CDR3 in DNA: TGTGCCAGCAGCATGGGACTAGCCTACTTACCCGAGCAGTACTTC. The full variable domain, its missing parts supplied by reference TRBV5-8 and TRBJ2-7, is EAGVTQSPTHLIKTRGQQATLRCSPISGHTSVYWYQQALGLGLQFLLWYDEGEERNRGNFPPRFSGRQFPNYSSELNVNALELEDSALYLCASSMGLAYLPEQYFGPGTRLTVT.